This T cell receptor beta chain was captured in a study of shared clonotypes between healthy human individuals. Points from the study as a whole: A handful of donors showed sharing of around 5% of naive CD4 clonotypes.

Repertoires were generated with immunoSEQ multiplex PCR, while TCRdb's copy carries only in-frame clones and drops some. The data show some 240,000 clones, about 65% seen once. Germline assignment: CDR1 MDHEN and CDR2 SYDVKM. This CDR3 has 16 residues. V lost 4 bases to trimming and J lost 5 bases, with 20 bases between them. Those who donated, Caucasian adults without exception, all lived in Nashville, Tennessee. The investigators split CD4+ cells into a CD45RA+ naive subset and a CD45RA-negative memory subset. This clone has a handful of counts. No antigen is known for it. This chain links TRBV28 with TRBJ1-1, with a weak D call TRBD1 (5 bases). The sequenced sample was memory CD4+ T cells sorted from blood. Subset in this sample: CD45RA-negative fraction. This TCR came from a man aged 30 to 39 in good health. The CDR3 bases are TGTGCCAGCAGTTCAGCTTGGGACGCCGGAGGGACTGAAGCTTTCTTT. Protein sequence: CASSSAWDAGGTEAFF.